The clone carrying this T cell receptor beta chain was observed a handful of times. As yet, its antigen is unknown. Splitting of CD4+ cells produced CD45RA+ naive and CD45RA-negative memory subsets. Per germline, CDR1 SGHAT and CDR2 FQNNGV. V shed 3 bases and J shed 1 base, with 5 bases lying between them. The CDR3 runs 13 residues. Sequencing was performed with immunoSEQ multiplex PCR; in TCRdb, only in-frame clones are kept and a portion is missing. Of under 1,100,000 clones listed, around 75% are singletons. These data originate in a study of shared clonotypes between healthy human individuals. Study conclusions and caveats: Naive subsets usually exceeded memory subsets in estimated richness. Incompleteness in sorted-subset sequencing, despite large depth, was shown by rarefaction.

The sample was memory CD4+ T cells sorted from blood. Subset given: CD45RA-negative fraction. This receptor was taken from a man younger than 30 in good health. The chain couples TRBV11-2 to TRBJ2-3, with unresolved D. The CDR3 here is CASSFSGTDTQYF. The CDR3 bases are TGTGCCAGCAGCTTTTCAGGCACAGATACGCAGTATTTT.